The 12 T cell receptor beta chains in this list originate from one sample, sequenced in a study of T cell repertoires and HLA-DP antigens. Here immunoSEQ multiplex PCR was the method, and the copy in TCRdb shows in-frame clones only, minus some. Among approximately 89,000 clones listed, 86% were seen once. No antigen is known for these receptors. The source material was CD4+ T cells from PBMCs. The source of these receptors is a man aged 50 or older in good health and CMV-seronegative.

The CDR3, as DNA: TGTGCCAGCAGCCCCGGGACAGGGAAGAGGGAGACCCAGTACTTC. Encoded protein: CASSPGTGKRETQYF. This sequence joins TRBV28 and TRBJ2-5; 9 positions match TRBD1. Germline loops: CDR1 MDHEN, CDR2 SYDVKM. The CDR3 loop spans 15 amino acids. V was clipped by 6 bases and J by 5 bases; unmatched bases: 10. The full variable domain, its missing parts supplied by reference TRBV28 and TRBJ2-5, is DVKVTQSSRYLVKRTGEKVFLECVQDMDHENMFWYRQDPGLGLRLIYFSYDVKMKEKGDIPEGYSVSREKKERFSLILESASTNQTSMYLCASSPGTGKRETQYFGPGTRLLVL.

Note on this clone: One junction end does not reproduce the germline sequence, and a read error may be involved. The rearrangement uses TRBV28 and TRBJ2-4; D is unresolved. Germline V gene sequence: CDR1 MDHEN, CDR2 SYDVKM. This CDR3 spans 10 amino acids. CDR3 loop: CASGTERRNF. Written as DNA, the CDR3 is TGTGCCAGCGGAACGGAGCGAAGGAACTTC.

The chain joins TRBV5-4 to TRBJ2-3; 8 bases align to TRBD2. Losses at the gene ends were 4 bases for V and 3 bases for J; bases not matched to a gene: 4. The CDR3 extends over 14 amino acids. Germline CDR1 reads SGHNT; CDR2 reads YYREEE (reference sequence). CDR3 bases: TGTGCCAGCAGCCCCCGGGGGGGGACAGATACGCAGTATTTT. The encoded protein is CASSPRGGTDTQYF.

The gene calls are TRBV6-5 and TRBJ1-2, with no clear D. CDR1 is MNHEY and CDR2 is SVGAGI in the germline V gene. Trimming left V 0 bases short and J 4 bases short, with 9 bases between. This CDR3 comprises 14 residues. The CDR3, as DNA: TGTGCCAGCAGTTACTCGGCGGGCACCTATGGCTACACCTTC. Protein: CASSYSAGTYGYTF.

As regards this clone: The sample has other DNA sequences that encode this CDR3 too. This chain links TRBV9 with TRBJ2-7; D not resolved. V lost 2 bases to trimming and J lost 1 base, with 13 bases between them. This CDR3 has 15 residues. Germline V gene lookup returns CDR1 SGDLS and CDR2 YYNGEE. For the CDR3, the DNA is TGTGCCAGCAGCGTTCTAGACACCAAGTCCTACGAGCAGTACTTC. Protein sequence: CASSVLDTKSYEQYF. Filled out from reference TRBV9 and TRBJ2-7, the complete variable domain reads DSGVTQTPKHLITATGQRVTLRCSPRSGDLSVYWYQQSLDQGLQFLIQYYNGEERAKGNILERFSAQQFPDLHSELNLSSLELGDSALYFCASSVLDTKSYEQYFGPGTRLTVT.

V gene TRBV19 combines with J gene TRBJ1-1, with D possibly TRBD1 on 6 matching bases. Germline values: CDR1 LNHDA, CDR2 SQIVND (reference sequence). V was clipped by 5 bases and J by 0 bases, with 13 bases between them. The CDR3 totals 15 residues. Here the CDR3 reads CASSLTGGLNTEAFF. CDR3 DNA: TGTGCCAGTAGTCTGACAGGTGGTTTGAACACTGAAGCTTTCTTT.

CDR3 nucleotides: TGTGCCTGGAGCAACCAGGGCAGCTTGGGATCACCCCTCCACTTT. It specifies CAWSNQGSLGSPLHF. The rearrangement uses TRBV30 and TRBJ1-6, with a weak D call TRBD1 (5 bases). V was clipped by 3 bases and J by 10 bases, with 19 bases between them. The CDR3 runs 15 residues. In germline, CDR1 is GTSNPN, CDR2 SVGIG (reference sequence). The full variable domain, with the rest looked up from reference TRBV30 and TRBJ1-6, is SQTIHQWPATLVQPVGSPLSLECTVEGTSNPNLYWYRQAAGRGLQLLFYSVGIGQISSEVPQNLSASRPQDRQFILSSKKLLLSDSGFYLCAWSNQGSLGSPLHFGNGTRLTVT.

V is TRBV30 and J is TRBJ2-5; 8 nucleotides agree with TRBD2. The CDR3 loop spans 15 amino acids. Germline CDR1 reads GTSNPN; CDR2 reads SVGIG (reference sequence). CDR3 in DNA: TGTCCCATCGGAAGGGCGGGGGGCCCGAAAGAGACCCAGTACTTC. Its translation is CPIGRAGGPKETQYF.

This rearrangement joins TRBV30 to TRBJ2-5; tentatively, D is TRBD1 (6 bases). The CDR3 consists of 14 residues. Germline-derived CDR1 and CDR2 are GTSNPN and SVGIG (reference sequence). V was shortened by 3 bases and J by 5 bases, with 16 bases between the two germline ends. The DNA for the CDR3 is TGTGCCTGGAGGAGACAGGCCATCAGGGAGACCCAGTACTTC. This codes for CAWRRQAIRETQYF.

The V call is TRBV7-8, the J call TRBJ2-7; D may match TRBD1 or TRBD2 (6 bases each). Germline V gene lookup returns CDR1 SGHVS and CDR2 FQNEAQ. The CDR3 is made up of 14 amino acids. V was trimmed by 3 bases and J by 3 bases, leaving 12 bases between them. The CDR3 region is CASSFLQGGYEQYF. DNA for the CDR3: TGTGCCAGCAGCTTCCTACAGGGAGGCTACGAGCAGTACTTC.

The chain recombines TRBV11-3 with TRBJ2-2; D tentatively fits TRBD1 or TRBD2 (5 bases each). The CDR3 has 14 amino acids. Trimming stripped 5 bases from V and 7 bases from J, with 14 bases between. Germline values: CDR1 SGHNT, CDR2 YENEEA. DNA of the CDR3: TGTGCCAGCAGCCTGAGGGACGGGGTCGGGGAGCTGTTTTTT. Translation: CASSLRDGVGELFF.

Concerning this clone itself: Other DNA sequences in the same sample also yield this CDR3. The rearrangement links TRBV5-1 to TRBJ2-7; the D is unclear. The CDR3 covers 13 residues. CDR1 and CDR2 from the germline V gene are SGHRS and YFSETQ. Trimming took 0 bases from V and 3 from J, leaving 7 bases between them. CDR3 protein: CASSLEGRYEQYF. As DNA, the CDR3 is TGCGCCAGCAGCTTGGAAGGGCGCTACGAGCAGTACTTC.